Below, one T cell receptor (beta chain) is given with its context. Its target is unknown. Produced via immunoSEQ multiplex PCR; TCRdb's table is partial and in-frame only. The sample has about 2.1 million clones; approximately 94% are singletons. The record originates from a study of shared clonotypes between healthy human individuals. The CDR3 runs to 12 residues. V shed 8 bases and J shed 13 bases, with 20 bases lying between them. CDR1 is LNHDA and CDR2 is SQIVND in the germline V gene (reference sequence). Positively selected for CCR7, the CD45RO-negative cells used as naive CD8 cells excluded terminally differentiated effector memory CD45RA+ cells. Study findings and constraints: Though the depth was large, rarefaction showed that sorted-subset sequencing was incomplete.

The sequence was obtained from a man younger than 35 in good health. Some clones in this sample may be carry-over from other donors' samples. The genes are TRBV19 and TRBJ1-1; D ambiguous. The source material was naive CD8+ T cells from PBMCs. The CDR3 region is CASLDLGLLLFF. The CDR3 region has the DNA TGTGCCAGTCTGGACCTCGGCCTTCTACTTTTCTTT.